This record looks at one TCR beta chain sequence and its context. Original processing notes: Amplification with reference gene primers provided the estimates of nucleated cell counts. Produced via immunoSEQ multiplex PCR; TCRdb's table is partial and in-frame only. V, J and clone size were drawn from that table, and D and trimming were deduced from the DNA. Of about 340,000 clones in the sample, about 86% were seen once. This sample stems from a study of blood T cell repertoires in COVID-19. Study-level information: Samples taken during acute and convalescent COVID-19 were collected in the United States, Italy and Spain. T cells, B-cell-depleted T cells, or PBMCs provided the cDNA or gDNA that served as material.

The CDR3 totals 16 residues. Germline V gene data show CDR1 as LNHDA and CDR2 as SQIVND (reference sequence). The V and J ends lost 6 bases and 6 bases, in that order; junction bases with no gene match: 11. The TCR comes from a young man with active or convalescent COVID-19. The chain links TRBV19 to TRBJ1-6, with TRBD1 matching 7 bases. Sequenced input: peripheral blood. This CDR3 is CASSKGTAALNSPLHF. CDR3 in DNA: TGTGCCAGTAGCAAAGGGACAGCGGCACTTAATTCACCCCTCCACTTT.